These 29 T cell receptor beta chains originate from one sample sequenced in a study of CD8+ T cells in alopecia areata. The treatment denotes: oral pan-JAK inhibitor, 5-10 mg twice daily. Investigators isolated RNA and reverse transcribed it into cDNA to act as the sequencing template. This table comes from immunoSEQ multiplex PCR, and its TCRdb copy is limited to in-frame clones, with some not included. This table has more than 200,000 clones, roughly two fifths appearing once. Sequenced here: CD4+ T cells sorted from blood, sampled at approximately week 37, from a patient treated with tofacitinib. The receptors derive from a human donor with alopecia areata.

The chain links TRBV10-3 to TRBJ1-2; maybe TRBD1 (5 bases). Germline V gene data show CDR1 as ENHRY and CDR2 as SYGVKD. Trimming stripped 8 bases from V and 5 bases from J, with 15 bases between. CDR3 length: 13 amino acids. The CDR3 protein is CAIWSDGAYGYTF. The CDR3 nucleotides are TGTGCCATCTGGAGCGATGGGGCATATGGCTACACCTTC.

This clone has just a few counts. The gene calls are TRBV13 and TRBJ2-7, with D hard to call. The germline V and J ends were trimmed by 2 bases and 6 bases, with 8 bases remaining between them. Germline loops: CDR1 PRHDT, CDR2 FYEKMQ (reference sequence). The CDR3 spans 12 residues. CDR3 in amino acids: CASSLFVGEQYF. CDR3 in DNA: TGTGCCAGCAGCTTATTTGTGGGCGAGCAGTACTTC.

This chain links TRBV29-1 with TRBJ2-6; 9 bases align to TRBD2. The CDR3 is 15 amino acids. V shed 8 bases, J shed 4 bases, and the junction held 9 bases outside the gene matches. Germline V gene data show CDR1 as SQVTM and CDR2 as ANQGSEA. CDR3 protein: CSSYSGSGGANVLTF. The CDR3 DNA follows: TGCAGCTCCTATAGCGGGAGTGGCGGGGCCAACGTCCTGACTTTC.

The DNA of the CDR3 is TGCAGCGTTGACATTGTAGGGGGGTTCCAAGAGACCCAGTACTTC. Amino acid sequence: CSVDIVGGFQETQYF. The gene calls are TRBV29-1 and TRBJ2-5; the D gene could be TRBD1 or TRBD2 (6 bases each). With 3 bases removed from V and 1 base from J, the gap between germline ends came to 15 bases. In germline, CDR1 is SQVTM, CDR2 ANQGSEA. The CDR3 sequence is 15 residues long.

The V and J genes are TRBV15 and TRBJ2-6; TRBD1 might be the D (5 bases). CDR1 and CDR2 from the germline V gene are LNHNV and YYDKDF (reference sequence). Trimming pared 0 bases from V and 1 base from J, leaving 10 bases between. The CDR3 totals 17 residues. For the CDR3, the DNA is TGTGCCACCAGCAGAGACAGGGCCCTATCTGGGGCCAACGTCCTGACTTTC. This translates into CATSRDRALSGANVLTF.

The rearrangement uses TRBV29-1 and TRBJ2-7; the D call may be TRBD1 or TRBD2 (5 bases each). Germline V CDR1 and CDR2: SQVTM, ANQGSEA. The CDR3 spans 12 residues. V was cut by 4 bases and J by 3 bases, with 10 bases left in between. CDR3 residues: CSVGGPSYEQYF. The CDR3 coding sequence is TGCAGCGTTGGGGGACCGAGCTACGAGCAGTACTTC.

This clone was counted only a few times. The chain links TRBV18 to TRBJ1-1; D remains unclear. Germline V lookup: CDR1 KGHSH, CDR2 LQKENI. The CDR3 covers 13 residues. With 3 bases removed from V and 5 bases from J, the gap between germline ends came to 10 bases. This chain's CDR3 is CASSPAVGTEAFF. In nucleotides, the CDR3 is TGTGCCAGCTCACCCGCCGTGGGGACTGAAGCTTTCTTT. Full variable domain (remainder filled in from reference TRBV18 and TRBJ1-1): NAGVMQNPRHLVRRRGQEARLRCSPMKGHSHVYWYRQLPEEGLKFMVYLQKENIIDESGMPKERFSAEFPKEGPSILRIQQVVRGDSAAYFCASSPAVGTEAFFGQGTRLTVV.

The rearrangement links TRBV30 to TRBJ2-7; tentative D call: TRBD2 (5 bases). The V gene lost 1 base and the J gene lost 2 bases, with 15 bases spanning the gap. CDR1 and CDR2 from the germline V gene are GTSNPN and SVGIG (reference sequence). The CDR3 extends over 15 amino acids. In nucleotides, the CDR3 is TGTGCCTGGAGTGCTAGGCCGGGGAAGGCCTACGAGCAGTACTTC. Translated: CAWSARPGKAYEQYF.

This clone was seen ten or more times. The CDR3 nucleotides are TGTGCCAGTACCCTCGTCCCACTGGGAGCCTACAATGAGCAGTTCTTC. It is translated as CASTLVPLGAYNEQFF. This chain uses TRBV19 with TRBJ2-1, with D possibly matching TRBD2 (5 bases). Germline V gene sequence: CDR1 LNHDA, CDR2 SQIVND (reference sequence). This CDR3 has 16 amino acids. Trimming shortened V by 7 bases and J by 2 bases, and 18 bases separated the two germline ends.

The J gene is TRBJ1-5, the V gene TRBV6-1; a weak D match, TRBD1 (6 bases). Germline CDR1 is MNHNS and CDR2 is SASEGT. The V end lost 7 bases, the J end lost 7 bases, and 20 bases lay between the germline ends. CDR3 length: 15 residues. Here the CDR3 reads CASTSGRGQGQPQHF. CDR3 coding DNA: TGTGCCAGCACATCTGGCAGGGGCCAGGGGCAGCCCCAGCATTTT.

This chain connects TRBV7-3 to TRBJ2-5; 8 nucleotides match TRBD1. The germline CDR1 and CDR2 sequences are SGHTA and FQGTGA. Germline trimming cut 5 bases from V and 9 bases from J; bases unmatched to any gene: 14. There are 15 residues in the CDR3. The CDR3 region has the DNA TGTGCCAGCAGCCCAGGACAGGGTTTAAGTCTGTCCCAGTACTTC. The encoded protein is CASSPGQGLSLSQYF.

The chain combines TRBV29-1 with TRBJ2-5, with TRBD1 matching 7 bases. CDR1 is SQVTM, CDR2 ANQGSEA, per germline. The CDR3 totals 14 residues. V was pared by 5 bases and J by 3 bases, with 9 bases of the junction left unmatched. Here the CDR3 reads CSVQRDRFEETQYF. The CDR3 bases are TGCAGCGTTCAAAGGGACAGATTTGAAGAGACCCAGTACTTC.

The rearrangement uses TRBV2 and TRBJ2-3; 9 bases line up with TRBD2. This CDR3 is 14 amino acids long. V dropped 5 bases and J dropped 3; count of bases not matched to a gene: 3. Germline V gives CDR1 SNHLY, CDR2 FYNNEI. The CDR3 region has the DNA TGTGCCAGCAGTAGTCTAGCGGGGACAGATACGCAGTATTTT. This gives the protein CASSSLAGTDTQYF.

V and J are TRBV25-1 and TRBJ2-3; D might be TRBD2 (6 bases). Germline V lookup: CDR1 MGHDK, CDR2 SYGVNS. The CDR3 totals 15 residues. V lost 3 bases, J lost 1 base, and 11 bases lay in between. CDR3 amino acids: CASSDGGGGTDTQYF. In DNA form, the CDR3 reads TGTGCCAGCAGTGACGGCGGAGGGGGCACAGATACGCAGTATTTT.

This clone was detected a few times. This chain connects TRBV23-1 to TRBJ2-7; D uncertain. TRBV23-1 is classed as an ORF, of uncertain function. V was cut by 6 bases and J by 6 bases, with 9 bases left in between. This CDR3 comprises 11 residues. The CDR3 sequence is CASSPGREQYF. The CDR3 bases are TGCGCCAGCAGCCCGGGTCGCGAGCAGTACTTC.

In this sample, this clone turned up a few times. The V call is TRBV4-1, the J call TRBJ1-2; D is perhaps TRBD1 (5 bases). Per germline, CDR1 MGHRA and CDR2 YSYEKL. The CDR3 has 16 residues. Trimming removed 3 bases at V and 2 bases at J, with 16 bases between. The CDR3 region is CASSQGPPPGNYGYTF. For the CDR3, the DNA is TGCGCCAGCAGCCAGGGACCCCCTCCCGGGAACTATGGCTACACCTTC.

V is TRBV30 and J is TRBJ2-1, with 14 nucleotides matching TRBD2. The V gene's germline CDR1 is GTSNPN and CDR2 SVGIG (reference sequence). V lost 3 bases to trimming and J lost 5 bases; unmatched junction nucleotides: 3. The CDR3 length is 15 residues. CDR3 sequence reads: CAWRGLAGAHNEQFF. The CDR3 DNA sequence: TGTGCCTGGAGGGGACTAGCGGGAGCCCACAATGAGCAGTTCTTC.

The V and J genes are TRBV2 and TRBJ1-3; no clear D. This CDR3 comprises 12 residues. Germline CDR1 and CDR2: SNHLY and FYNNEI. V lost 7 bases to trimming and J lost 5 bases, with 9 bases between them. The CDR3 DNA sequence: TGTGCCAGCACCCCTGGGAGAAACACCATATATTTT. It yields the protein CASTPGRNTIYF.

The chain joins TRBV5-4 to TRBJ2-1, with D hard to call. This CDR3 region has 14 residues. The ends were cut back, 2 bases at V and 6 bases at J, with 12 bases in the middle. Per the germline V gene, CDR1 is SGHNT and CDR2 is YYREEE (reference sequence). The CDR3 reads CASSFKQSGNEQFF. The CDR3 DNA sequence: TGTGCCAGCAGCTTCAAGCAGTCGGGCAATGAGCAGTTCTTC. The complete variable domain, with remaining parts taken from reference TRBV5-4 and TRBJ2-1, reads ETGVTQSPTHLIKTRGQQVTLRCSSQSGHNTVSWYQQALGQGPQFIFQYYREEENGRGNFPPRFSGLQFPNYSSELNVNALELDDSALYLCASSFKQSGNEQFFGPGTRLTVL.

This chain uses TRBV29-1 with TRBJ1-1, with D perhaps TRBD1 (5 bases). The germline V gene encodes CDR1 SQVTM and CDR2 ANQGSEA. The germline V and J ends were trimmed by 4 bases and 4 bases, with 13 bases remaining between them. This CDR3 spans 13 amino acids. The CDR3 bases are TGCAGCGTTGGGGGGGATATTCCCACTGAAGCTTTCTTT. Its translation: CSVGGDIPTEAFF.

This clone has a handful of counts. Other DNA sequences from this sample encode an identical CDR3 as well. This rearrangement joins TRBV30 to TRBJ1-2; no firm D call. The germline CDR1 and CDR2 sequences are GTSNPN and SVGIG (reference sequence). V lost 0 bases, J lost 6 bases, and 8 bases lay in between. This CDR3 contains 12 residues. CDR3 in amino acids: CAWSVRRDGYTF. The CDR3 nucleotides are TGTGCCTGGAGTGTCAGGAGAGATGGCTACACCTTC.

This clone has only a few counts. Written as DNA, the CDR3 is TGTGCCAGCAGTCGGACAGGGAATGAAAAACTGTTTTTT. Protein product: CASSRTGNEKLFF. The chain recombines TRBV6-5 with TRBJ1-4, with TRBD1 identical over 8 bases. The CDR3 spans 13 residues. J lost 5 bases, V lost 5 bases, and 1 base had no gene match. Looked up from germline, CDR1 is MNHEY and CDR2 is SVGAGI.

The chain combines TRBV2 with TRBJ1-1, with a weak D call TRBD1 (5 bases). Trimming shortened V by 10 bases and J by 4 bases, and 13 bases separated the two germline ends. The germline V gene has CDR1 SNHLY and CDR2 FYNNEI. The CDR3 is made up of 12 amino acids. The chain's CDR3 is CATRQTSTEAFF. For the CDR3, the DNA is TGTGCCACGCGACAGACCAGCACTGAAGCTTTCTTT.

This clone was picked up a small number of times. This rearrangement joins TRBV2 to TRBJ1-5; a weak D match, TRBD1 (5 bases). Trimming pared 2 bases from V and 4 bases from J, leaving 12 bases between. This CDR3 has 15 amino acids. Germline V gives CDR1 SNHLY, CDR2 FYNNEI. CDR3 loop: CASSEYSRGNQPQHF. CDR3 nucleotide sequence: TGTGCCAGCAGTGAATACTCTCGGGGGAATCAGCCCCAGCATTTT.

In its sample, this clone was seen a few times. The chain employs TRBV15 and TRBJ1-2; D remains ambiguous. The germline V gene encodes CDR1 LNHNV and CDR2 YYDKDF (reference sequence). The CDR3 covers 12 residues. V lost 0 bases and J 8 bases, leaving 7 bases between the germline ends. CDR3 nucleotide sequence: TGTGCCACCAGCAGAGAAGTCGGGGGCTACACCTTC. This codes for CATSREVGGYTF.

This clone was recorded a few times. CDR3 in DNA: TGTGCCAGCAGTCCACCTAGCAAGGGGTGGGGGACTGAGCAGTTCTTC. Encoded protein: CASSPPSKGWGTEQFF. The chain employs TRBV6-6 and TRBJ2-1, with D perhaps assigned TRBD1 or TRBD2 (5 bases each). CDR3 size: 16 residues. Germline V gives CDR1 MNHNY, CDR2 SVGAGI (reference sequence). The germline V and J ends were trimmed by 5 bases and 9 bases, with 23 bases remaining between them.

Concerning this clone: Sequence at one end of the junction differs from germline and may be a read error. This sequence joins TRBV29-1 and TRBJ2-7; TRBD1 aligns across 8 bases. The CDR3 has 13 residues. Germline V lookup: CDR1 SQVTM, CDR2 ANQGSEA. Written as DNA, the CDR3 is TGCAGCGCTGAACAGGGGACAGGCTACGAGCAGTACTTC. It specifies CSAEQGTGYEQYF.

This chain joins TRBV28 and TRBJ1-1; 7 nucleotides line up with TRBD1. The CDR3 length is 15 residues. V trimming: 1 base; J trimming: 5 bases; junction bases outside the gene matches: 7. Per germline, CDR1 MDHEN and CDR2 SYDVKM. This chain's CDR3 is CASSLFRTGKTEAFF. DNA of the CDR3: TGTGCCAGCAGTTTATTCCGGACAGGCAAGACTGAAGCTTTCTTT.

The sample holds a few counts of this clone. The chain uses TRBV30 and TRBJ1-1, with 7 bases aligning to TRBD1. Germline assignment: CDR1 GTSNPN and CDR2 SVGIG (reference sequence). V was pared by 8 bases and J by 1 base, with 4 bases of the junction left unmatched. The CDR3 extends over 12 amino acids. Written as DNA, the CDR3 is TGTGCCGGACACAGGGGGAACACTGAAGCTTTCTTT. It translates to CAGHRGNTEAFF.